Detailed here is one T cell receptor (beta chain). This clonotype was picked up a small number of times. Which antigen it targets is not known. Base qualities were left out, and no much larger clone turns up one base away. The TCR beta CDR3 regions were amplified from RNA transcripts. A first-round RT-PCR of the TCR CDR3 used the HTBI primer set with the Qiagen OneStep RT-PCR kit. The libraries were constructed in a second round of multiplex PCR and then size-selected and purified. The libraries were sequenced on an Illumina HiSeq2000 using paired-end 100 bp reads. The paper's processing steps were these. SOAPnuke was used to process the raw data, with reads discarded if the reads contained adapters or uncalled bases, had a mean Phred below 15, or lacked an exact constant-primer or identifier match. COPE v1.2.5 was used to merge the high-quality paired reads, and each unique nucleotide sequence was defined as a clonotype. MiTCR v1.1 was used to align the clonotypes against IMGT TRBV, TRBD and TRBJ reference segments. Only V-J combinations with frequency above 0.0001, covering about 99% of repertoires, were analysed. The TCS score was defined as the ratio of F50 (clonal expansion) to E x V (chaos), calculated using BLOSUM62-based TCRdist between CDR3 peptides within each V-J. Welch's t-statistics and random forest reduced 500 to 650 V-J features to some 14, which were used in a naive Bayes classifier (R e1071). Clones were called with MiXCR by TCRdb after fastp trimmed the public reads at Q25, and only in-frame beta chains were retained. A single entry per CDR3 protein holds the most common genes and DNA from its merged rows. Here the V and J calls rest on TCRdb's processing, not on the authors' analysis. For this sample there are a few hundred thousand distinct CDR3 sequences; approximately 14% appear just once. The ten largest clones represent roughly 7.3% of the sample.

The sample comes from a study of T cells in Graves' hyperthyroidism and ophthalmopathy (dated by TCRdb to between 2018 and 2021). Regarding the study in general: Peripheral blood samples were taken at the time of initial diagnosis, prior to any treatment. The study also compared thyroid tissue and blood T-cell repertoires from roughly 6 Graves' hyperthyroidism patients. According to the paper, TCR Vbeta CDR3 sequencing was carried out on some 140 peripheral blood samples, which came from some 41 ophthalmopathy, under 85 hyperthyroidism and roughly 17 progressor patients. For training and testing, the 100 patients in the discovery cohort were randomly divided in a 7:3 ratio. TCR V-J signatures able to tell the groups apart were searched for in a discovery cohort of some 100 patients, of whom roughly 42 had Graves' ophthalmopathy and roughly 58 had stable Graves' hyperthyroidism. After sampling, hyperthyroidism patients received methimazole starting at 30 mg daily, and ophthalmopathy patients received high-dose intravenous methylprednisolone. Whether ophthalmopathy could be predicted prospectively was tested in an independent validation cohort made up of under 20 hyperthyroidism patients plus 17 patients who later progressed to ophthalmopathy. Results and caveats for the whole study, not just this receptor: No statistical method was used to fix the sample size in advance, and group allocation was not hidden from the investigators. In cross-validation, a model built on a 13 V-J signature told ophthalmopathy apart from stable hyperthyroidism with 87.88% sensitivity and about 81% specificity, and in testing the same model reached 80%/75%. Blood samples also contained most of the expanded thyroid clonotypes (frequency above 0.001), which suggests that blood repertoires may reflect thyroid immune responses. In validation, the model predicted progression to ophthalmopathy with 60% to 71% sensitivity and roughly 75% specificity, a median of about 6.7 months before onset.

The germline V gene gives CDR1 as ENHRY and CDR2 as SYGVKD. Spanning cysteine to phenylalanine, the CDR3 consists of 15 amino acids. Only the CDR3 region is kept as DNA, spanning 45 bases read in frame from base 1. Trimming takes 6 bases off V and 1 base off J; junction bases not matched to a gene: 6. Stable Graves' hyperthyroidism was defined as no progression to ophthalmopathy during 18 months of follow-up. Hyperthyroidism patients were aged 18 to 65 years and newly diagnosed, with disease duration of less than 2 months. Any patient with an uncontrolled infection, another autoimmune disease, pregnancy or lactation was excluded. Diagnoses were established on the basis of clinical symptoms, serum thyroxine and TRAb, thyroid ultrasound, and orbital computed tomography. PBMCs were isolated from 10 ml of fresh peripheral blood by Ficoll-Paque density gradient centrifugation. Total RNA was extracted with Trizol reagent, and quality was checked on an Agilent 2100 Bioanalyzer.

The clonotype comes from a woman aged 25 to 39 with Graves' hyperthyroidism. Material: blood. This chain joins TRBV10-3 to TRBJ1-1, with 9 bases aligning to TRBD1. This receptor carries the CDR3 CAISHGDRANTEAFF. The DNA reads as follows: TGTGCCATCAGCCACGGGGACAGGGCGAACACTGAAGCTTTCTTT.